This T cell receptor beta chain was obtained from a study of blood T cell repertoires in COVID-19. Original methodology: Reference gene primer amplification in the assay estimated nucleated cell counts. Using immunoSEQ multiplex PCR, the repertoire was profiled, and TCRdb retains in-frame clones only, with some absent. V, J and clone size are taken as reported in that table, and D and trimming were inferred from the DNA itself. The sample lists 200,000 to 250,000 clones, about nine tenths occurring once. Trimming removed 5 bases from V and 5 bases from J, with 15 bases in between. Germline CDR1 is SEHNR and CDR2 is FQNEAQ (reference sequence). The CDR3 is 15 residues long.

The chain employs TRBV7-9 and TRBJ2-2, with a tentative D call TRBD1 (6 bases). The receptor was derived from a man aged 30 to 45 with COVID-19, enrolled during active disease. Specimen: peripheral blood. Here the CDR3 DNA reads TGTGCCAGCAGCGGCCCCCAGGGGAGTACCGGGGAGCTGTTTTTT. This encodes CASSGPQGSTGELFF.